This passage covers 14 T cell receptor beta chains from one sample sequenced in a study of shared clonotypes between healthy human individuals. The repertoire was sequenced with immunoSEQ multiplex PCR; TCRdb's copy has only in-frame clones and lacks some. The sample lists about 2,100,000 clones, approximately 94% seen once, with roughly 1.8% in the top ten. The naive CD8 fraction comprised CD45RO-negative cells positively selected for CCR7 and excluded terminally differentiated effector memory CD45RA+ cells. The material sequenced was naive CD8+ T cells from PBMCs. These receptors originate from a young man in good health. Some clones in this sample may be carry-over from other donors' samples.

This clone was recorded only once. This sequence joins TRBV6-1 and TRBJ2-7, with 9 bases matching TRBD1. This CDR3 is built from 15 residues. The germline V gene has CDR1 MNHNS and CDR2 SASEGT. V trimming: 1 base; J trimming: 4 bases; junction bases outside the gene matches: 5. CDR3 protein: CASSEGTGDRYEQYF. The CDR3 bases are TGTGCCAGCAGTGAAGGGACAGGGGATCGGTACGAGCAGTACTTC.

This chain connects TRBV4-3 to TRBJ1-2; D not certain. The CDR3 covers 14 residues. Trimming cost V 4 bases and J 2 bases, with 11 bases left between them. Germline loops: CDR1 LGHNA, CDR2 YSLEER. The CDR3 coding sequence is TGCGCCAGCAGCCCCCGACGGCCCAACTATGGCTACACCTTC. It encodes CASSPRRPNYGYTF.

The chain uses TRBV25-1 and TRBJ2-2, with D possibly matching TRBD2 (5 bases). The V end lost 7 bases, the J end lost 1 base, and 7 bases lay between the germline ends. In germline, CDR1 is MGHDK, CDR2 SYGVNS. This CDR3 is built from 13 residues. CDR3 residues: CASKRGNTGELFF. The CDR3 DNA reads TGTGCCAGCAAACGGGGGAACACCGGGGAGCTGTTTTTT.

The chain combines TRBV7-9 with TRBJ2-7; no reliable D call. The CDR3 contains 17 residues. Trimming took off 5 bases at V and 0 bases at J, with 20 bases between the two ends. The V gene's germline CDR1 is SEHNR and CDR2 FQNEAQ (reference sequence). In DNA, the CDR3 is TGTGCCAGCAGCCCCCGGTACGTACCCCGGAGCTCCTACGAGCAGTACTTC. Protein product: CASSPRYVPRSSYEQYF.

Concerning this clone itself: Other DNA sequences in this sample translate to the same CDR3. The chain employs TRBV9 and TRBJ2-2; 11 nucleotides match TRBD2. The ends lost 3 bases at V and 6 bases at J; junction bases unmatched: 1. Germline V gene data show CDR1 as SGDLS and CDR2 as YYNGEE. The CDR3 totals 14 residues. The CDR3 sequence is CASSGSGRAGELFF. In DNA, the CDR3 is TGTGCCAGCAGCGGTAGCGGGAGGGCCGGGGAGCTGTTTTTT.

This sequence joins TRBV19 and TRBJ1-2; D remains ambiguous. The germline gives CDR1 LNHDA, CDR2 SQIVND (reference sequence). The CDR3 totals 12 residues. The ends were cut back, 8 bases at V and 8 bases at J, with 15 bases in the middle. The CDR3 loop reads CASQLSGEGYTF. The CDR3 DNA reads TGTGCCAGTCAGCTCAGCGGGGAAGGCTACACCTTC.

This chain uses TRBV9 with TRBJ2-2; D possibly matches TRBD1 or TRBD2 (5 bases each). The CDR3 has 16 residues. From germline, CDR1 is SGDLS and CDR2 YYNGEE. V lost 4 bases to trimming and J lost 5 bases, with 18 bases between them. The CDR3 DNA reads TGTGCCAGCAGCCCCCGGGACGCCGCTGGGACCGGGGAGCTGTTTTTT. Its translation is CASSPRDAAGTGELFF.

The rearrangement uses TRBV5-4 and TRBJ1-2; 9 bases line up with TRBD1. Germline CDR1 reads SGHNT; CDR2 reads YYREEE (reference sequence). CDR3 length: 14 amino acids. V gave up 3 bases and J gave up 4 bases; unmatched junction bases: 4. CDR3 coding DNA: TGTGCCAGCAGCTACGGACAGGGGATCTATGGCTACACCTTC. It encodes CASSYGQGIYGYTF.

This rearrangement joins TRBV7-2 to TRBJ2-2, with TRBD1 as a possible D gene (5 bases). From germline, CDR1 is SGHTA and CDR2 FQGNSA. CDR3 length: 15 amino acids. V gave up 1 base and J gave up 4 bases, with 10 bases separating them. The DNA for the CDR3 is TGTGCCAGCAGCTTAGACAGGCGTTTCACCGGGGAGCTGTTTTTT. Protein: CASSLDRRFTGELFF.

This clone was seen just once. The sample holds other DNA sequences that translate to the same CDR3. The V call is TRBV27, the J call TRBJ2-7; D unclear. The germline V and J ends were trimmed by 2 bases and 0 bases, with 8 bases remaining between them. Germline CDR1 MNHEY, CDR2 SMNVEV (reference sequence). The CDR3 contains 14 residues. CDR3 nucleotides: TGTGCCAGCAGTTTAATCGGACCCTCCTACGAGCAGTACTTC. Amino acid sequence: CASSLIGPSYEQYF.

V is TRBV9 and J is TRBJ2-7, with 7 bases identical to TRBD2. Germline lookup yields CDR1 SGDLS and CDR2 YYNGEE. Trimming removed 0 bases from V and 2 bases from J; junction bases left unmatched: 5. The CDR3 has 15 residues. CDR3 in DNA: TGTGCCAGCAGCGTAGGCGGGAGAGCAACCTACGAGCAGTACTTC. Translation gives CASSVGGRATYEQYF.

CDR3 DNA: TGCAGCATCGACCCGACCGCCGGGACCGGCACAGATACGCAGTATTTT. This translates into CSIDPTAGTGTDTQYF. This sequence joins TRBV29-1 and TRBJ2-3, with D perhaps given as TRBD1 or TRBD2 (5 bases each). The length of the CDR3 is 16 residues. Trimming left V 8 bases short and J 1 base short, with 22 bases between. Germline CDR1 reads SQVTM; CDR2 reads ANQGSEA.

In this sample, this clone turned up a few times. The CDR3: CASSFGAVSGANVLTF. Here the CDR3 DNA reads TGTGCCAGCAGTTTTGGGGCAGTCTCTGGGGCCAACGTCCTGACTTTC. The chain joins TRBV28 to TRBJ2-6, with TRBD1 as a possible D gene (5 bases). CDR3 length equals 16 residues. V was cut by 3 bases and J by 0 bases, with 9 bases left in between. Germline V lookup: CDR1 MDHEN, CDR2 SYDVKM.

J is TRBJ2-7 and V is TRBV7-9; the D is unclear. From germline, CDR1 is SEHNR and CDR2 FQNEAQ (reference sequence). This CDR3 has 19 amino acids. Deletions cut 0 bases from V and 6 bases from J, with 27 bases between. CDR3 protein: CASSLAIRISAKPLAEQYF. The DNA of the CDR3 is TGTGCCAGCAGCTTAGCTATCCGGATCAGCGCGAAACCCCTGGCCGAGCAGTACTTC.